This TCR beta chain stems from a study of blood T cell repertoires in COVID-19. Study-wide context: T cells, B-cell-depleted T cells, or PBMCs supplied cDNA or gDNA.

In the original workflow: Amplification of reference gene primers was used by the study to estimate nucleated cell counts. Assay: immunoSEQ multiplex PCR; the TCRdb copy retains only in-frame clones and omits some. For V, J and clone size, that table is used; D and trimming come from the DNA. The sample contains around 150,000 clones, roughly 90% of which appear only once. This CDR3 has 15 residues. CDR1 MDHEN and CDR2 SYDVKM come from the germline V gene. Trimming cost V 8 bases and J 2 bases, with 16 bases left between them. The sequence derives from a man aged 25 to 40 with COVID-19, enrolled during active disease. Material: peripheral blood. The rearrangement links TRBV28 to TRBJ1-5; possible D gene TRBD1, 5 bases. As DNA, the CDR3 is TGTGCCAGCCGGTGGTCGGGGGAGGGCAATCAGCCCCAGCATTTT. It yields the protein CASRWSGEGNQPQHF.